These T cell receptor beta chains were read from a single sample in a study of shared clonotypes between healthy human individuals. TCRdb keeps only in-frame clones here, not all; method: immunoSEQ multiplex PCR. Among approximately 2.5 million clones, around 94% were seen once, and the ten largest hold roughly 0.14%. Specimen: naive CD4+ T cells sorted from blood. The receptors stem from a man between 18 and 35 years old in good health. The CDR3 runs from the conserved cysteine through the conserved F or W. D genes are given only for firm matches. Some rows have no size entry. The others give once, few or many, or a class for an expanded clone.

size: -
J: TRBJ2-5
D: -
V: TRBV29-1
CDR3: CSARQQETQYF
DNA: TGCAGCGCCCGACAGCAAGAGACCCAGTACTTC

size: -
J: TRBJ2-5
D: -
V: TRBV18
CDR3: CASSQDSQETQYF
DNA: TGTGCCAGCTCCCAGGACAGCCAAGAGACCCAGTACTTC

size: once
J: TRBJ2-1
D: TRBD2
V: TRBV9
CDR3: CASAGGESDEQFF
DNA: TGTGCCAGCGCGGGAGGTGAATCTGATGAGCAGTTCTTC

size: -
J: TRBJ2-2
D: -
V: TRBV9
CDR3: CASGKNTGELFF
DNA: TGTGCCAGCGGCAAGAACACCGGGGAGCTGTTTTTT

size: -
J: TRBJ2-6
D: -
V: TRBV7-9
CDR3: CASSLQGYGANVLTF
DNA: TGTGCCAGCAGCTTACAGGGGTATGGGGCCAACGTCCTGACTTTC

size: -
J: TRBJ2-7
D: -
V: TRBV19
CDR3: CASSMMAAYNYEQYF
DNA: TGTGCCAGTAGTATGATGGCAGCTTATAACTACGAGCAGTACTTC

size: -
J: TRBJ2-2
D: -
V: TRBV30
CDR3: CAWRGLASTGELFF
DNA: TGTGCCTGGAGGGGGCTAGCGAGCACCGGGGAGCTGTTTTTT

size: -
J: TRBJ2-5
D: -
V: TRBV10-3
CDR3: CAISVGNQETQYF
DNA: TGTGCCATCAGTGTGGGGAATCAAGAGACCCAGTACTTC

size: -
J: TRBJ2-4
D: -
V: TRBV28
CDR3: CASSLLQNTAKNIQYF
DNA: TGTGCCAGCAGTTTATTGCAGAATACGGCCAAAAACATTCAGTACTTC

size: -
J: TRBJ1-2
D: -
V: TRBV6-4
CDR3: CASSDPGRGYTF
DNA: TGTGCCAGCAGTGACCCGGGGAGAGGCTACACCTTC

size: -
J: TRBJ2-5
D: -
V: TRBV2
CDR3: CASSRTGVALRETQYF
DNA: TGTGCCAGCTCTCGAACGGGGGTAGCCCTTAGGGAGACCCAGTACTTC

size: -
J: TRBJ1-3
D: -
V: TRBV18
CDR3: CASSPPHGNTIYF
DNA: TGTGCCAGCTCACCACCGCACGGAAACACCATATATTTT

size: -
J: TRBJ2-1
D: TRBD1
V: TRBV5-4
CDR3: CASSLGGGSGGRFSEQFF
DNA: TGTGCCAGCAGCTTAGGTGGTGGCTCAGGGGGCAGGTTCAGTGAGCAGTTCTTC

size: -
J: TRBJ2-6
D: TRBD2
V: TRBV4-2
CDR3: CASSPRTSGGGSGANVLTF
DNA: TGTGCCAGCAGCCCCCGGACTAGCGGGGGGGGCTCTGGGGCCAACGTCCTGACTTTC

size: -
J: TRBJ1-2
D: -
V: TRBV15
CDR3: CATSRVERGGGYTF
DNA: TGTGCCACCAGCAGAGTAGAGCGGGGAGGTGGCTACACCTTC

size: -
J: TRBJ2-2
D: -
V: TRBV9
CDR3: CASSFKGGLGTGELFF
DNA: TGTGCCAGCAGCTTCAAGGGGGGGCTTGGCACCGGGGAGCTGTTTTTT

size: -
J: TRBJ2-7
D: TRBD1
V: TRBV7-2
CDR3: CASSLGQRYEQYF
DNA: TGTGCCAGCAGCTTGGGACAGCGCTACGAGCAGTACTTC

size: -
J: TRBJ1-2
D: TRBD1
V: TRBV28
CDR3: CASSSGGANYGYTF
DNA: TGTGCCAGCAGCTCAGGGGGCGCGAACTATGGCTACACCTTC

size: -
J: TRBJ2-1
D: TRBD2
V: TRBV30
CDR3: CAWISGAYNEQFF
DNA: TGTGCCTGGATTAGCGGGGCCTACAATGAGCAGTTCTTC

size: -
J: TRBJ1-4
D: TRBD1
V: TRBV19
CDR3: CASIDRGRSEKLFF
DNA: TGTGCCAGTATCGACAGGGGACGAAGTGAAAAACTGTTTTTT

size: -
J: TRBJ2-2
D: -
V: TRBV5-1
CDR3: CASREGLNTGELFF
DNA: TGCGCCAGCAGGGAGGGACTCAACACCGGGGAGCTGTTTTTT

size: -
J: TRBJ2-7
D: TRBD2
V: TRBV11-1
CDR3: CASSLDWTSGGVTYEQYF
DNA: TGTGCCAGCAGCTTAGATTGGACTAGCGGGGGCGTGACCTACGAGCAGTACTTC

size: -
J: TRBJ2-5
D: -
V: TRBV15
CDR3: CATSRDAYQETQYF
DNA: TGTGCCACCAGCAGAGATGCTTACCAAGAGACCCAGTACTTC

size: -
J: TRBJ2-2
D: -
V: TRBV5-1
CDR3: CASSLSRANTGELFF
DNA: TGCGCCAGCAGCTTGAGCAGGGCGAACACCGGGGAGCTGTTTTTT

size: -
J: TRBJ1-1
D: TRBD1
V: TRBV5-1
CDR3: CASSLAGTGDGNTEAFF
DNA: TGCGCCAGCAGCTTGGCGGGGACAGGGGACGGTAACACTGAAGCTTTCTTT

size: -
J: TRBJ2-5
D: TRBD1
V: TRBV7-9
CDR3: CASSRDRAKETQYF
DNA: TGTGCCAGCAGCAGGGACAGGGCGAAGGAGACCCAGTACTTC

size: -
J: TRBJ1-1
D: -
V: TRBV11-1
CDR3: CASRPDRTNTEAFF
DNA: TGTGCCAGCAGACCAGACAGGACGAACACTGAAGCTTTCTTT

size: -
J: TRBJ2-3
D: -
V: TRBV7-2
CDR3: CASSLIVSYTQYF
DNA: TGTGCCAGCAGCTTAATAGTTAGCTATACGCAGTATTTT

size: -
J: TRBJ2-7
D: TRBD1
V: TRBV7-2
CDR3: CASSRGQTYEQYF
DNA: TGTGCCAGCAGCCGGGGACAGACCTACGAGCAGTACTTC

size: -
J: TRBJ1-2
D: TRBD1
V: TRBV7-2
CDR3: CASSLAGQGLQGYTF
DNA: TGTGCCAGCAGCTTAGCGGGACAGGGATTGCAGGGCTACACCTTC

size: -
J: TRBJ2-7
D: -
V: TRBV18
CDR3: CASAPGSSTYEQYF
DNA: TGTGCCAGCGCCCCCGGGAGCTCTACCTACGAGCAGTACTTC

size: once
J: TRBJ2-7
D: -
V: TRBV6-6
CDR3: CASRDRFYEQYF
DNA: TGTGCCAGCAGGGATCGCTTCTACGAGCAGTACTTC

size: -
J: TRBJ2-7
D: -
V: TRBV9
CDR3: CASSAAALIGEQYF
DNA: TGTGCCAGCAGCGCAGCAGCGCTAATCGGCGAGCAGTACTTC

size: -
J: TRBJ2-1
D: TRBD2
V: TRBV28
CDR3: CASSFKSGGKIEQFF
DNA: TGTGCCAGCAGTTTTAAGAGCGGGGGGAAAATTGAGCAGTTCTTC

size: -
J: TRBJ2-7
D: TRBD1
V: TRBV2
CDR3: CASRVGQGAGYEQYF
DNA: TGTGCCAGCAGAGTTGGACAGGGGGCGGGCTACGAGCAGTACTTC

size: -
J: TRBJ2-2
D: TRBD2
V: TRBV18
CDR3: CASSPPGLAGTGELFF
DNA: TGTGCCAGCTCACCTCCAGGACTAGCGGGAACCGGGGAGCTGTTTTTT

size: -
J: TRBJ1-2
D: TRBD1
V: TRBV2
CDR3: CASGLDREYGYTF
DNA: TGTGCCAGCGGATTGGACAGGGAATATGGCTACACCTTC

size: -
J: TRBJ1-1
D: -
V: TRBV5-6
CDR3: CASSLVRWNTEAFF
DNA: TGTGCCAGCAGCTTGGTAAGGTGGAACACTGAAGCTTTCTTT

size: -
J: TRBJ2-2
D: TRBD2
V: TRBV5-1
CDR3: CASSSGLVMSTGELFF
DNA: TGCGCCAGCAGCTCTGGACTAGTGATGAGCACCGGGGAGCTGTTTTTT

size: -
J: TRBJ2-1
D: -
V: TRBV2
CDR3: CASRDLEEQFF
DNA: TGTGCCAGCCGGGACCTAGAAGAGCAGTTCTTC

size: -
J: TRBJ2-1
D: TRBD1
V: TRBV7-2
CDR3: CASKTGQGARNEQFF
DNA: TGTGCCAGCAAGACCGGACAGGGGGCGCGAAATGAGCAGTTCTTC

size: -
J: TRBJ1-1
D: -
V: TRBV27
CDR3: CASSLTGRTEAFF
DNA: TGTGCCAGCAGCCTGACAGGACGGACTGAAGCTTTCTTT

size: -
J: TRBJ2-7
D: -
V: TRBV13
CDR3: CASSSQMLGWYEQYF
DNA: TGTGCCAGCAGCTCCCAGATGCTTGGGTGGTACGAGCAGTACTTC

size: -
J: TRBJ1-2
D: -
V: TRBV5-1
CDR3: CASSRGEAQLYTF
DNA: TGCGCCAGCAGCAGAGGGGAGGCCCAATTATACACCTTC

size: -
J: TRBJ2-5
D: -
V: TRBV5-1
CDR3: CASSWGPQETQYF
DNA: TGCGCCAGCAGCTGGGGACCGCAAGAGACCCAGTACTTC

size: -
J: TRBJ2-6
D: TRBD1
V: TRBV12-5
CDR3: CASGLVLTTGTRGANVLTF
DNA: TGTGCTAGTGGTTTGGTACTGACGACAGGGACGCGTGGGGCCAACGTCCTGACTTTC

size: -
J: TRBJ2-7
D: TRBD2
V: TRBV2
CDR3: CASLTSGSSYEQYF
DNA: TGTGCCAGCCTTACTAGCGGTAGCTCCTACGAGCAGTACTTC

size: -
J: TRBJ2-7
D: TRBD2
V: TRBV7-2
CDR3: CASSRVSGGASYEQYF
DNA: TGTGCCAGCAGTCGAGTGAGCGGGGGAGCTTCCTACGAGCAGTACTTC

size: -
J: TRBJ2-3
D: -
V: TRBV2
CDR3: CASRPTGTDTQYF
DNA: TGTGCCAGCAGACCCACAGGGACAGATACGCAGTATTTT

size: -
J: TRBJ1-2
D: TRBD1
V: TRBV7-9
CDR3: CASSSGQVANYGYTF
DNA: TGTGCCAGCAGCTCCGGACAGGTAGCTAACTATGGCTACACCTTC

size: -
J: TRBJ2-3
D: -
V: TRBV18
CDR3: CASSPRAGPDTQYF
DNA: TGTGCCAGCTCACCACGCGCAGGGCCAGATACGCAGTATTTT

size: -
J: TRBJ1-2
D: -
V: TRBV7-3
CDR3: CASSLIRDANYGYTF
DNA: TGTGCCAGCAGCTTAATCAGGGACGCTAACTATGGCTACACCTTC